This T cell receptor (beta chain) was documented in a study of T-cell reconstitution after alpha-beta-depleted transplantation in children. This clonotype was seen ten or more times. Unique molecular identifiers were built into the TCRbeta library. From the PCR reads, TCRdb called clonotypes with MiXCR, one entry per CDR3 protein. The repertoire has 120,000 or so distinct CDR3 sequences, about 9.4% of them found once; the top ten carry 8% to 9.5%. The germline gives CDR1 DFQATT, CDR2 SNEGSKA (reference sequence). V gave up 3 bases and J gave up 5 bases, with 10 bases separating them. This CDR3 contains 13 residues.

The sample was PBMCs from the stem cell graft donor, taken from the stem cell graft. The genes are TRBV20-1 and TRBJ2-2; a possible D gene is TRBD2 (5 bases). The source of this sequence is a human donor who donated a stem cell graft to a child with acute lymphoblastic leukemia. CDR3 sequence: CSASSGITGELFF. The CDR3 nucleotides are TGCAGTGCTAGTTCCGGGATTACCGGGGAGCTGTTTTTT.